Presented here are 14 T cell receptor beta chains from one specimen sequenced in a study of cytomegalovirus exposure and HLA in healthy donors (dated by TCRdb to 2016 to 2017). Receptor libraries were prepared by the immunoSEQ multiplex PCR assay. For the multiplex PCR, a mixture combining 60 forward primers for TCR Vbeta segments and 13 reverse primers for TCR Jbeta segments was used. TCRdb stores this immuneACCESS table with in-frame sequences only. Part of the clones is absent; in the studies checked, under half of the shortfall reflects unresolved V genes, and no reason is known for the rest. In this sample the table shows roughly 140,000 clones, approximately 84% of which occur a single time. Under 10% of the sample comes from the top ten. The specimen sequenced was PBMCs. The receptors originated from an older woman in good health and CMV-seropositive.

This chain uses TRBV28 with TRBJ2-5; the D is unclear. The V gene's germline CDR1 is MDHEN and CDR2 SYDVKM. V was shortened by 4 bases and J by 1 base, with 7 bases between the two germline ends. This CDR3 contains 13 residues. The CDR3 DNA reads as TGTGCCAGCAGTTGGAGAACCCAAGAGACCCAGTACTTC. Its translation: CASSWRTQETQYF.

This clone was detected once. This CDR3 reads CASSVGTTSTDTQYF. CDR3 nucleotides: TGTGCCAGTAGTGTCGGGACTACAAGCACAGATACGCAGTATTTT. This rearrangement joins TRBV19 to TRBJ2-3; 7 bases line up with TRBD2. Germline V gene lookup returns CDR1 LNHDA and CDR2 SQIVND (reference sequence). With 5 bases clipped from V and 0 bases from J, the junction kept 5 bases outside the gene matches. The CDR3 contains 15 residues.

This clone was detected once. The chain joins TRBV2 to TRBJ2-3; the match to TRBD2 covers 12 bases. Germline V gene lookup returns CDR1 SNHLY and CDR2 FYNNEI. The CDR3 has 15 amino acids. V lost 7 bases, J lost 3 bases, and 5 bases stayed unmatched. This CDR3 is CASKRLAGATDTQYF. The CDR3 coding sequence is TGTGCCAGCAAAAGACTAGCGGGAGCTACAGATACGCAGTATTTT.

V is TRBV5-1 and J is TRBJ2-1; tentatively, D is TRBD2 (6 bases). Germline assignment: CDR1 SGHRS and CDR2 YFSETQ. CDR3 size: 16 residues. Trimming shortened V by 1 base and J by 10 bases, and 21 bases separated the two germline ends. CDR3 DNA: TGCGCCAGCAGCTTGACTAGCCAGAACCCCCCAGGGGAGCAGTTCTTC. Protein sequence: CASSLTSQNPPGEQFF.

This clone turned up a few times. The rearrangement uses TRBV6-5 and TRBJ1-2, with TRBD1 matching 9 bases. With V trimmed by 0 bases and J by 8 bases, 10 bases remained unmatched. Germline CDR1 MNHEY, CDR2 SVGAGI. CDR3 length: 16 amino acids. The CDR3 here is CASSYSSGTGFLGYTF. CDR3 DNA sequence: TGTGCCAGCAGTTACTCGTCCGGGACAGGGTTTTTGGGCTACACCTTC.

The V and J genes are TRBV5-1 and TRBJ2-7; D remains unclear. V shed 0 bases and J shed 4 bases, with 5 bases lying between them. This CDR3 comprises 12 residues. Germline lookup yields CDR1 SGHRS and CDR2 YFSETQ. The CDR3 protein is CASSLGGYEQYF. CDR3 DNA sequence: TGCGCCAGCAGCTTGGGAGGATACGAGCAGTACTTC.

The gene calls are TRBV7-2 and TRBJ1-5; TRBD1 matches 10 bases. The germline gives CDR1 SGHTA, CDR2 FQGNSA. The junction had 9 bases not matched to a gene; V was cut back by 5 bases and J by 5 bases. This CDR3 comprises 16 residues. In DNA form, the CDR3 reads TGTGCCAGCAGCACACGGACAGGGGGAGGGTATCAGCCCCAGCATTTT. Its protein is CASSTRTGGGYQPQHF.

The V and J genes are TRBV7-9 and TRBJ2-5; TRBD2 might be the D (6 bases). The CDR3 covers 15 residues. Germline V gene data show CDR1 as SEHNR and CDR2 as FQNEAQ (reference sequence). V lost 1 base, J lost 5 bases, and 14 bases lay in between. The CDR3 nucleotides are TGTGCCAGCAGCTTAGGTGGAGGGGTGAGGGAGACCCAGTACTTC. It yields the protein CASSLGGGVRETQYF.

In nucleotides, the CDR3 is TGTGCCAGCAGTTACCCCCAGGGAGGGAAGGGAAACACCATATATTTT. Translating gives CASSYPQGGKGNTIYF. The V and J genes are TRBV6-6 and TRBJ1-3; D is perhaps TRBD1 (5 bases). There are 16 residues in the CDR3. Germline V lookup: CDR1 MNHNY, CDR2 SVGAGI (reference sequence). V was shortened by 2 bases and J by 4 bases, with 15 bases between the two germline ends.

The chain's CDR3 is CAISERVTGQGKRFGNTIYF. The CDR3 DNA reads TGTGCCATCAGTGAGCGGGTAACGGGACAGGGGAAACGCTTTGGAAACACCATATATTTT. The genes are TRBV10-3 and TRBJ1-3, with 10 bases identical to TRBD1. Looked up from germline, CDR1 is ENHRY and CDR2 is SYGVKD. The CDR3 is 20 amino acids. The V gene end was trimmed by 2 bases and the J gene end by 3 bases; junction bases not matched to a gene: 16.

V gene TRBV4-1 combines with J gene TRBJ2-1; D not certain. V was pared by 4 bases and J by 8 bases, with 9 bases between. Per germline, CDR1 MGHRA and CDR2 YSYEKL. The CDR3 runs to 12 residues. CDR3 in amino acids: CASSLLRDEQFF. The CDR3 region has the DNA TGCGCCAGCAGCCTATTAAGAGATGAGCAGTTCTTC.

This chain joins TRBV6-5 and TRBJ2-7; 7 positions match TRBD2. In germline, CDR1 is MNHEY, CDR2 SVGAGI. The CDR3 is 11 residues long. V lost 5 bases, J lost 13 bases, and 8 bases stayed unmatched. The DNA of the CDR3 is TGTGCCAGCAGTCAACCTGGGACTACCTACTTC. It codes for CASSQPGTTYF.

The chain employs TRBV4-1 and TRBJ1-1; 10 nucleotides line up with TRBD1. Germline V gene lookup returns CDR1 MGHRA and CDR2 YSYEKL. With 1 base clipped from V and 5 bases from J, the junction kept 4 bases outside the gene matches. There are 15 residues in the CDR3. The CDR3 DNA is TGCGCCAGCAGCCAAGTACGGACAGGGGGGACTGAAGCTTTCTTT. This encodes CASSQVRTGGTEAFF.

This chain links TRBV19 with TRBJ2-4; 9 bases match TRBD1. CDR1 is LNHDA and CDR2 is SQIVND in the germline V gene (reference sequence). This CDR3 is 18 amino acids long. J gave up 3 bases and V 5 bases, and 14 bases lay outside the gene matches. The DNA for the CDR3 is TGTGCCAGTAGTCACCGGACGAAAGGACAGGGGAACAAAAACATTCAGTACTTC. Residues: CASSHRTKGQGNKNIQYF.